A selection of T cell receptor beta chains follows, all from one sample in a study of T cell repertoires in ileal Crohn's disease. Clones were sequenced by immunoSEQ multiplex PCR, and TCRdb holds only the in-frame ones, with some missing. The sample shows fewer than 6,500 clones, roughly 90% of them seen only once. Sequencing used CD4+ T cells from ileum. All receptors come from an adult with Crohn's disease. Some clones in this sample may be carry-over from other donors' samples. CDR3s include the opening cysteine and the closing phenylalanine or tryptophan. A D gene is named only where the DNA matches it firmly. A row's size may be missing; if present it is once, few, many or a size class.

TGTGCCAGCAGCCCCCGGGGTAGCGGGAGATGGACAGATACGCAGTATTTT CASSPRGSGRWTDTQYF . 17 TRBD2 TRBJ2-3 TRBV7-8
TGTGCCAGTAGTATATCAGGGGTTCGCCAGCCCCAGCATTTT CASSISGVRQPQHF . 14 . TRBJ1-5 TRBV19
TGTGCCAGCGGTATTTGGGGCCCTGGAAACACCATATATTTT CASGIWGPGNTIYF . 14 . TRBJ1-3 TRBV28
TGTGCCAGCTCACCACCTTCAGATAACTATGGCTACACCTTC CASSPPSDNYGYTF . 14 . TRBJ1-2 TRBV18
TGTGCCAGAAGCCCAGGACTACCTCACGCTCTTGACAATGAGCAGTTCTTC CARSPGLPHALDNEQFF . 17 . TRBJ2-1 TRBV5-3
TGCGCCAGCAGCCAAGTTGGGACTAGCGGGAGGGAGTGGGACACAGATACGCAGTATTTT CASSQVGTSGREWDTDTQYF . 20 TRBD2 TRBJ2-3 TRBV4-1
TGTGCCAGCAGATGGACAGGCAGGAGTAATGAAAAACTGTTTTTT CASRWTGRSNEKLFF . 15 TRBD1 TRBJ1-4 TRBV2
TGTGCCAGCAGCTGGGACTCACGGCCTGGCTACACCTTC CASSWDSRPGYTF . 13 . TRBJ1-2 TRBV11-2
TGTGCCAGCAGCTCTAGCGGGAGACGAGAGACCCAGTACTTC CASSSSGRRETQYF . 14 TRBD2 TRBJ2-5 TRBV11-1
TGTGCCAGCAGTTTAGGACTAGCGGGAGGCAATGAGCAGTTCTTC CASSLGLAGGNEQFF . 15 TRBD2 TRBJ2-1 TRBV28
TGTGCCAGCAGCTCTCAGGGGCTCTACTACAATGAGCAGTTCTTC CASSSQGLYYNEQFF . 15 . TRBJ2-1 TRBV14
TGTGCCATCAGTGTACAGGGGTCCAATCAGCCCCAGCATTTT CAISVQGSNQPQHF . 14 TRBD1 TRBJ1-5 TRBV10-3
TGTGCCAGCAGCTCCGCCCTTCGGGAAAAACTGTTTTTT CASSSALREKLFF . 13 . TRBJ1-4 TRBV7-9
TGTGCCAGCAGTGGAAACAGGGGGGTAGGTCAGCCCCAGCATTTT CASSGNRGVGQPQHF . 15 TRBD1 TRBJ1-5 TRBV6-1
TGCAGCGTTGAAGTGGGGCGGGGTGGAACAGATACGCAGTATTTT CSVEVGRGGTDTQYF . 15 . TRBJ2-3 TRBV29-1
TGTGCCAGTAGTATCTCCCTTAGCGGGGAGAGGCCCTACGAGCAGTACTTC CASSISLSGERPYEQYF once 17 TRBD2 TRBJ2-7 TRBV19